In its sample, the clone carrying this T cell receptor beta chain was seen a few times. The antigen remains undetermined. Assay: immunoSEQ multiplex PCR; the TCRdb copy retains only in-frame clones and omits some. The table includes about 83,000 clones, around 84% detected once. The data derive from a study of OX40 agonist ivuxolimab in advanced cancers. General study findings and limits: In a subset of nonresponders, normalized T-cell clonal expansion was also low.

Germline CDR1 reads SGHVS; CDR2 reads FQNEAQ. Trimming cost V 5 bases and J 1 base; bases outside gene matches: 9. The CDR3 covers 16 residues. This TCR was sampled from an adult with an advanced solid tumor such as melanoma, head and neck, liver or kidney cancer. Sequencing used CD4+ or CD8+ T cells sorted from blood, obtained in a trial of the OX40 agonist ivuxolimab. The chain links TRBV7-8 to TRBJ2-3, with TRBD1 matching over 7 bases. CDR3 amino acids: CASSPRRGGRTDTQYF. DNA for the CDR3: TGTGCCAGCAGCCCTAGGAGAGGGGGCCGCACAGATACGCAGTATTTT. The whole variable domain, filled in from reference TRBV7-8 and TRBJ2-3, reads GAGVSQSPRYKVAKRGQDVALRCDPISGHVSLFWYQQALGQGPEFLTYFQNEAQLDKSGLPSDRFFAERPEGSVSTLKIQRTQQEDSAVYLCASSPRRGGRTDTQYFGPGTRLTVL.